Below, one T cell receptor beta chain is given with its context. The assay was immunoSEQ multiplex PCR, and TCRdb's table has in-frame clones only and misses some. The repertoire holds under 200,000 clones, with about 94% as singletons. The record originates from a study of control samples from healthy donors and cancer patients. V was pared by 4 bases and J by 4 bases, with 7 bases between. This CDR3 region has 12 residues. V is TRBV12-3 or TRBV12-4 and J is TRBJ1-1; weak D call: TRBD1 (5 bases). The source material was blood. This sequence originates from a woman aged 40 to 50 in good health. DNA of the CDR3: TGTGCCAGCAGTTATACAGGCACTGAAGCTTTCTTT. Encoded protein: CASSYTGTEAFF.